A single sample gave rise to the 27 T cell receptor beta chains below, sequenced in a study of cytomegalovirus exposure and HLA in healthy donors. The method was immunoSEQ multiplex PCR; TCRdb's version includes in-frame clones alone and lacks a portion of them. The top ten clones hold roughly 1% of a sample with 200,000 to 250,000 clones, under 95% of them seen once. Sequences were obtained from PBMCs. All receptors come from a woman aged 18 to 35 in good health and CMV-seronegative.

The rearrangement joins TRBV4-1 to TRBJ2-1; 9 nucleotides match TRBD2. The CDR3 has 16 residues. J lost 8 bases, V lost 1 base, and 9 bases had no gene match. The germline CDR1 and CDR2 sequences are MGHRA and YSYEKL. CDR3 residues: CASSQGGAGGGYEQFF. The CDR3 nucleotides are TGCGCCAGCAGCCAAGGAGGAGCGGGAGGAGGGTATGAGCAGTTCTTC.

The gene calls are TRBV5-1 and TRBJ2-7, with D possibly matching TRBD2 (6 bases). V shed 0 bases and J shed 4 bases, with 17 bases lying between them. This CDR3 is built from 16 residues. Germline lookup yields CDR1 SGHRS and CDR2 YFSETQ. The DNA for the CDR3 is TGCGCCAGCAGCTTGGGCCCCCGCCGGGAGATTTACGAGCAGTACTTC. Translating it yields CASSLGPRREIYEQYF. Full variable domain (remainder filled in from reference TRBV5-1 and TRBJ2-7): KAGVTQTPRYLIKTRGQQVTLSCSPISGHRSVSWYQQTPGQGLQFLFEYFSETQRNKGNFPGRFSGRQFSNSRSEMNVSTLELGDSALYLCASSLGPRREIYEQYFGPGTRLTVT.

This clone was seen just once. The chain is built from TRBV11-1 and TRBJ1-1, with D uncertain. The CDR3 covers 11 residues. Germline CDR1 SGHAT, CDR2 FQDESV (reference sequence). With 3 bases removed from V and 5 bases from J, the gap between germline ends came to 4 bases. CDR3 region: CASSFKTEAFF. For the CDR3, the DNA is TGTGCCAGCAGCTTCAAAACTGAAGCTTTCTTT.

The rearrangement links TRBV5-6 to TRBJ2-1; TRBD2 aligns across 15 bases. The length of the CDR3 is 14 residues. Germline trimming cut 4 bases from V and 15 bases from J; bases unmatched to any gene: 8. Germline values: CDR1 SGHDT, CDR2 YYEEEE. The CDR3 region is CASSPGLAGGPSFF. CDR3 in DNA: TGTGCCAGCAGCCCAGGACTAGCGGGAGGGCCATCGTTCTTC.

The V gene is TRBV6-5, the J gene TRBJ2-7; 8 bases are a match to TRBD1. This CDR3 region has 13 residues. Looked up from germline, CDR1 is MNHEY and CDR2 is SVGAGI. J was trimmed by 5 bases and V by 8 bases; bases with no gene match: 8. CDR3 region: CASHRGDSNEQYF. The CDR3 DNA follows: TGTGCCAGCCACAGGGGGGACTCTAACGAGCAGTACTTC.

This clone was found a few times. The chain is built from TRBV4-1 and TRBJ2-7; 10 bases match TRBD2. Per the germline V gene, CDR1 is MGHRA and CDR2 is YSYEKL. This CDR3 is built from 15 residues. Unmatched junction bases numbered 5, after V lost 4 bases and J lost 2 bases. The CDR3 loop reads CASSRHSGRAYEQYF. The CDR3 DNA is TGCGCCAGCAGCCGCCACAGCGGGAGGGCCTACGAGCAGTACTTC.

The genes are TRBV11-3 and TRBJ2-7; D is possibly TRBD2 (5 bases). V lost 5 bases and J lost 1, with 12 bases in between. Looked up from germline, CDR1 is SGHNT and CDR2 is YENEEA. The CDR3 is 14 residues long. The CDR3 loop reads CASSPGKGSYEQYF. CDR3 nucleotide sequence: TGTGCCAGCAGCCCCGGGAAAGGTTCCTACGAGCAGTACTTC.

V gene TRBV27 combines with J gene TRBJ1-2, with a weak D call TRBD1 (6 bases). Looked up from germline, CDR1 is MNHEY and CDR2 is SMNVEV (reference sequence). V was shortened by 10 bases and J by 4 bases, with 13 bases between the two germline ends. The CDR3 covers 12 residues. The CDR3 sequence is CATQGQGYGYTF. The CDR3 DNA follows: TGTGCCACCCAGGGGCAGGGCTATGGCTACACCTTC.

This chain uses TRBV7-6 with TRBJ2-2; D is perhaps TRBD2 (5 bases). The CDR3 loop spans 15 amino acids. Germline lookup yields CDR1 SGHVS and CDR2 FNYEAQ. V was cut by 1 base and J by 1 base, with 7 bases left in between. For the CDR3, the DNA is TGTGCCAGCAGCTTAGGGGAGCGGAACACCGGGGAGCTGTTTTTT. It specifies CASSLGERNTGELFF.

This clone was seen just once. This chain connects TRBV10-3 to TRBJ2-3, with D maybe TRBD1 (8 bases). CDR1 and CDR2 from the germline V gene are ENHRY and SYGVKD. The CDR3 totals 14 residues. V lost 9 bases, J lost 2 bases, and 15 bases lay in between. The chain's CDR3 is CAIKQGGNTDTQYF. The CDR3 coding sequence is TGTGCCATTAAACAGGGGGGGAACACAGATACGCAGTATTTT.

The CDR3 here is CASSPGSSGTLSYNEQFF. The CDR3 region has the DNA TGTGCCAGCAGCCCGGGGTCTAGCGGGACTCTCTCCTACAATGAGCAGTTCTTC. The chain joins TRBV5-4 to TRBJ2-1; 9 bases map to TRBD2. The CDR3 contains 18 residues. V shed 4 bases and J 0 bases; nucleotides not matched to a gene: 11. Germline V gene data show CDR1 as SGHNT and CDR2 as YYREEE (reference sequence).

This clone was seen only a few times. This chain connects TRBV10-1 to TRBJ2-6; TRBD1 might be the D (5 bases). Per the germline V gene, CDR1 is WNHNN and CDR2 is SYGVQD (reference sequence). CDR3 length: 16 residues. V gave up 3 bases and J gave up 2 bases, with 11 bases separating them. The CDR3 nucleotides read TGCGCCAGCAGTGAAGGGGATCAGGCTGGGGCCAACGTCCTGACTTTC. Protein sequence: CASSEGDQAGANVLTF.

This rearrangement joins TRBV27 to TRBJ2-7; a weak D match, TRBD1 (5 bases). CDR3 size: 19 residues. Trimming took 1 base from V and 0 from J, leaving 22 bases between them. From germline, CDR1 is MNHEY and CDR2 SMNVEV (reference sequence). The CDR3, as DNA: TGTGCCAGCAGTTTATATTTCGACGAGGTAGGGGTTTACTCCTACGAGCAGTACTTC. This translates into CASSLYFDEVGVYSYEQYF.

J is TRBJ1-5 and V is TRBV11-2; no firm D call. The ends were cut back, 5 bases at V and 4 bases at J, with 12 bases in the middle. Germline V gene data show CDR1 as SGHAT and CDR2 as FQNNGV. The length of the CDR3 is 14 residues. CDR3 DNA: TGTGCCAGCAGCCCCCTTGGCAGGAATCAGCCCCAGCATTTT. Protein product: CASSPLGRNQPQHF.

The chain recombines TRBV30 with TRBJ2-1, with 7 bases fitting TRBD2. The germline V gene has CDR1 GTSNPN and CDR2 SVGIG (reference sequence). Germline trimming cut 0 bases from V and 6 bases from J; bases unmatched to any gene: 11. This CDR3 spans 16 amino acids. The CDR3 reads CAWSVFAWEGLNEQFF. Here the CDR3 DNA reads TGTGCCTGGAGTGTATTTGCGTGGGAGGGCCTCAATGAGCAGTTCTTC. Complete variable domain (other parts from reference TRBV30 and TRBJ2-1): SQTIHQWPATLVQPVGSPLSLECTVEGTSNPNLYWYRQAAGRGLQLLFYSVGIGQISSEVPQNLSASRPQDRQFILSSKKLLLSDSGFYLCAWSVFAWEGLNEQFFGPGTRLTVL.

The chain combines TRBV9 with TRBJ1-5; no firm D call. Germline loops: CDR1 SGDLS, CDR2 YYNGEE. The CDR3 spans 13 residues. Trimming removed 0 bases from V and 4 bases from J, with 5 bases in between. CDR3 nucleotide sequence: TGTGCCAGCAGCGTAGACGCGAATCAGCCCCAGCATTTT. Translating gives CASSVDANQPQHF.

This chain joins TRBV7-9 and TRBJ2-1; 12 bases are shared with TRBD2. With 4 bases clipped from V and 9 bases from J, the junction kept 10 bases outside the gene matches. This CDR3 spans 16 amino acids. The germline V gene has CDR1 SEHNR and CDR2 FQNEAQ (reference sequence). CDR3 in amino acids: CASSYIGLAGLGEQFF. CDR3 sequence (DNA): TGTGCCAGCAGCTATATAGGACTAGCGGGATTGGGTGAGCAGTTCTTC.

CDR3 nucleotide sequence: TGTGCCATCAGTGGTCTAGCGGGTGGGACCTACGAGCAGTACTTC. It yields the protein CAISGLAGGTYEQYF. This sequence joins TRBV10-3 and TRBJ2-7; 8 positions agree with TRBD2. The V gene's germline CDR1 is ENHRY and CDR2 SYGVKD. The CDR3 covers 15 residues. Trimming at V came to 4 bases and at J to 2 bases, leaving 7 bases not matched to a gene.

This chain connects TRBV6-1 to TRBJ2-1; D perhaps matches TRBD2 (5 bases). The CDR3 spans 14 residues. Germline-derived CDR1 and CDR2 are MNHNS and SASEGT. Trimming cost V 10 bases and J 3 bases, with 16 bases left between them. CDR3 in amino acids: CATRPQRSYNEQFF. As DNA, the CDR3 is TGTGCCACCCGCCCCCAGCGGAGCTACAATGAGCAGTTCTTC.

The V and J genes are TRBV6-5 and TRBJ1-5, with D possibly TRBD1 on 6 matching bases. The CDR3 totals 14 residues. The germline V gene has CDR1 MNHEY and CDR2 SVGAGI. Trimming took off 2 bases at V and 2 bases at J, with 7 bases between the two ends. CDR3 loop: CASSYGGRNQPQHF. CDR3 DNA: TGTGCCAGCAGTTACGGGGGCCGCAATCAGCCCCAGCATTTT.

A single count supports this clone. The J gene is TRBJ2-1, the V gene TRBV30; 8 positions match TRBD2. CDR1 GTSNPN and CDR2 SVGIG come from the germline V gene (reference sequence). V gave up 2 bases and J gave up 0 bases; unmatched junction bases: 6. The length of the CDR3 is 16 residues. CDR3 in DNA: TGTGCCTGGAGTAAGCAGCGGGGGAGCTCCTACAATGAGCAGTTCTTC. Amino acid sequence: CAWSKQRGSSYNEQFF.

The genes are TRBV9 and TRBJ2-1, with no clear D. Per germline, CDR1 SGDLS and CDR2 YYNGEE. The CDR3 is 14 residues long. With 4 bases removed from V and 7 bases from J, the gap between germline ends came to 15 bases. CDR3 nucleotides: TGTGCCAGCAGCACCCTCCCCCAGGCGAATGAGCAGTTCTTC. Its protein is CASSTLPQANEQFF.

V usage is TRBV28 and J usage is TRBJ1-1, with TRBD1 matching 8 bases. CDR1 MDHEN and CDR2 SYDVKM come from the germline V gene. This CDR3 comprises 14 residues. V shed 4 bases and J 1 base; nucleotides not matched to a gene: 2. The CDR3 nucleotides read TGTGCCAGCAGTTACAGGGGGACGAACACTGAAGCTTTCTTT. Translating it yields CASSYRGTNTEAFF.

V is TRBV5-1 and J is TRBJ2-7, with a possible D match to TRBD1 (6 bases). Trimming removed 4 bases at V and 3 bases at J, with 14 bases between. From germline, CDR1 is SGHRS and CDR2 YFSETQ. This CDR3 spans 14 amino acids. CDR3: CASSPSGQNYEQYF. In DNA, the CDR3 is TGCGCCAGCAGCCCATCAGGACAGAACTACGAGCAGTACTTC.

This clone was observed a single time. The V and J genes are TRBV5-4 and TRBJ1-4; 9 positions match TRBD1. Trimming removed 10 bases from V and 4 bases from J; junction bases left unmatched: 5. Germline values: CDR1 SGHNT, CDR2 YYREEE (reference sequence). The CDR3 totals 13 residues. The CDR3 here is CASGDRVNEKLFF. In nucleotides, the CDR3 is TGTGCCTCCGGGGACAGGGTTAATGAAAAACTGTTTTTT.

The V call is TRBV18, the J call TRBJ1-6; unclear D gene. The CDR3 consists of 13 residues. Trimming removed 8 bases from V and 10 bases from J, with 15 bases in between. Per germline, CDR1 KGHSH and CDR2 LQKENI. The CDR3 here is CASRTEARSPLHF. The CDR3 nucleotides are TGTGCCAGCCGTACCGAAGCACGATCACCCCTCCACTTT.

The chain combines TRBV7-9 with TRBJ2-7, with 10 bases aligning to TRBD2. Germline V gene lookup returns CDR1 SEHNR and CDR2 FQNEAQ (reference sequence). The V gene end was trimmed by 2 bases and the J gene end by 4 bases; junction bases not matched to a gene: 8. This CDR3 is 16 amino acids long. The CDR3 sequence: CASSLTSGINKYEQYF. Here the CDR3 DNA reads TGTGCCAGCAGCTTAACTAGCGGGATTAATAAGTACGAGCAGTACTTC.